This entry describes one TCR beta chain. Other DNA sequences from this sample encode an identical CDR3 as well. The sample is drawn from a study of blood T cell repertoires in COVID-19. The overall study: T cells, B-cell-depleted T cells, or PBMCs supplied cDNA or gDNA.

This CDR3 spans 16 amino acids. The ends were cut back, 5 bases at V and 4 bases at J, with 17 bases in the middle. Germline V gene data show CDR1 as SGHTA and CDR2 as FQGNSA. Authors' data handling: Reference gene primer amplification gave nucleated cell count estimates. TCRdb's table, derived via immunoSEQ multiplex PCR, lists solely in-frame clones and lacks some. V, J and clone size reflect that table, while D and trimming were determined from the DNA. The sample lists about 230,000 clones, 75% to 90% occurring once. The chain employs TRBV7-2 and TRBJ1-4; D might be TRBD1 (5 bases). Sequencing input: peripheral blood. The receptor comes from a woman in her 70s with active or convalescent COVID-19. Here the CDR3 reads CASSPGGSWFNEKLFF. The CDR3 region has the DNA TGTGCCAGCAGCCCGGGGGGGTCCTGGTTTAATGAAAAACTGTTTTTT. Drawing the rest from reference TRBV7-2 and TRBJ1-4, the complete variable domain is GAGVSQSPSNKVTEKGKDVELRCDPISGHTALYWYRQSLGQGLEFLIYFQGNSAPDKSGLPSDRFSAERTGGSVSTLTIQRTQQEDSAVYLCASSPGGSWFNEKLFFGSGTQLSVL.